Following are 3 T cell receptor beta chains from one sample sequenced in a study of T cells in Graves' hyperthyroidism and ophthalmopathy. There were TCR beta CDR3 regions amplified from RNA transcripts. Researchers ran a first-round RT-PCR on the TCR CDR3 using the HTBI primer set. TCRdb ran MiXCR on the multiplex PCR reads and lists one entry per CDR3 protein. The data contain some 350,000 distinct CDR3 sequences, 15% to 18% of them singletons. The sequencing sample was made of blood. These receptors all come from a woman in her late teens or twenties with Graves' hyperthyroidism that later progressed to Graves' ophthalmopathy.

This chain joins TRBV7-2 and TRBJ2-1; 8 nucleotides align to TRBD2. Germline values: CDR1 SGHTA, CDR2 FQGNSA. The CDR3 has 15 residues. With V trimmed by 4 bases and J by 1 base, 3 bases remained unmatched. The CDR3 nucleotides are TGTGCCAGCAGCTGGAGCGGGAGTTCCTACAATGAGCAGTTCTTC. As protein: CASSWSGSSYNEQFF. Full variable domain (outside the CDR3, taken from reference TRBV7-2 and TRBJ2-1): GAGVSQSPSNKVTEKGKDVELRCDPISGHTALYWYRQSLGQGLEFLIYFQGNSAPDKSGLPSDRFSAERTGGSVSTLTIQRTQQEDSAVYLCASSWSGSSYNEQFFGPGTRLTVL.

The V gene is TRBV30, the J gene TRBJ2-5, with D possibly matching TRBD2 (6 bases). In germline, CDR1 is GTSNPN, CDR2 SVGIG (reference sequence). The CDR3 contains 15 residues. V lost 5 bases and J 5 bases, leaving 21 bases between the germline ends. The CDR3 bases are TGTGCCTGGGACCGGGACTCACCAGGAGAGGAGACCCAGTACTTC. Residues: CAWDRDSPGEETQYF.

Ten or more counts support this clonotype. The chain is built from TRBV15 and TRBJ2-1; 8 positions agree with TRBD2. Looked up from germline, CDR1 is LNHNV and CDR2 is YYDKDF (reference sequence). The CDR3 is 15 amino acids. Trimming cost V 1 base and J 4 bases; bases outside gene matches: 3. The CDR3 DNA follows: TGTGCCACCAGCAGAGTAGCGGGAACATACAATGAGCAGTTCTTC. Its protein product is CATSRVAGTYNEQFF. The full variable domain, its missing parts supplied by reference TRBV15 and TRBJ2-1, is DAMVIQNPRYQVTQFGKPVTLSCSQTLNHNVMYWYQQKSSQAPKLLFHYYDKDFNNEADTPDNFQSRRPNTSFCFLDIRSPGLGDTAMYLCATSRVAGTYNEQFFGPGTRLTVL.